The entry that follows covers one T cell receptor (delta chain) sequence. Mismatch with germline at one junction end may stem from a read error. The record originates from a study of gamma-delta chains in newborns, infants, children. Looking at the study overall: Microbial exposure reportedly drives polyclonal innate γδ T cell expansion after birth.

With CATT, TCRdb re-called clones from the reads. This sample has roughly 5,800 delta-chain clones; around a sixth occur once, and the top ten carry around 5%. The CDR3 has 18 amino acids. CDR1 is GEAIGNYY, CDR2 EKD, per germline. This chain joins TRDV2 and TRDJ3, with TRDD3 as a possible D gene (6 bases). The sample taken for sequencing was blood. This TCR came from a child who was a newborn, infant or young child, either healthy, febrile or measles-vaccinated (not recorded which). The CDR3 is CARDEGDASSWDTRQMFF. CDR3 DNA sequence: TGTGCCCGTGACGAAGGGGATGCTAGCTCCTGGGACACCCGACAGATGTTTTTC.